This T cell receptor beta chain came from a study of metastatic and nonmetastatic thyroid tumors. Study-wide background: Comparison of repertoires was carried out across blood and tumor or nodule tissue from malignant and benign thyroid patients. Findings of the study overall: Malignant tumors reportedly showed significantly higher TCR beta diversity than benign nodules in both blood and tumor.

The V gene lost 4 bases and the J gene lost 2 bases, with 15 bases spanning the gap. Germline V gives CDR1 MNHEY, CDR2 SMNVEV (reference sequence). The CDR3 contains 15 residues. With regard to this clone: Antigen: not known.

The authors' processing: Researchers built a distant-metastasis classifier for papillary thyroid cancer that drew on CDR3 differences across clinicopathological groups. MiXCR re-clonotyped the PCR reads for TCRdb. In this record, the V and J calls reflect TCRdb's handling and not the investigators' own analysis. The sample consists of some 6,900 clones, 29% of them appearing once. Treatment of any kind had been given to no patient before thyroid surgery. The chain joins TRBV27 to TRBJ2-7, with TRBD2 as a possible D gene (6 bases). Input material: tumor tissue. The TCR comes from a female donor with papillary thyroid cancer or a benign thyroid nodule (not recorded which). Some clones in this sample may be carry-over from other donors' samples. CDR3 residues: CASSSKPGLPYEQYF. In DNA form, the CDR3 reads TGTGCCAGCAGTTCCAAACCGGGACTGCCCTACGAGCAGTACTTC.